Listed here are 5 T cell receptor beta chains from one sample, sequenced in a study of blood T cell repertoires in COVID-19. TCRdb's table, derived via immunoSEQ multiplex PCR, lists solely in-frame clones and lacks some. The data contain 130,000 or so clones, over 75% of them singletons. Sequenced input: peripheral blood. These receptors came from a man over 45 with acute or convalescent COVID-19.

The rearrangement links TRBV14 to TRBJ2-7; weak D call: TRBD2 (6 bases). Trimming stripped 1 base from V and 2 bases from J, with 15 bases between. This CDR3 has 16 amino acids. The germline V gene has CDR1 SGHDN and CDR2 FVKESK. CDR3 residues: CASSQVYNGGAYEQYF. In DNA form, the CDR3 reads TGTGCCAGCAGCCAAGTTTATAACGGGGGTGCCTACGAGCAGTACTTC.

The rearrangement joins TRBV5-1 to TRBJ1-4, with no clear D. The V gene lost 5 bases and the J gene lost 0 bases, with 14 bases spanning the gap. Germline CDR1 and CDR2: SGHRS and YFSETQ. The CDR3 totals 16 residues. As DNA, the CDR3 is TGCGCCAGCAGATCCGGCGGAGGCACAACTAATGAAAAACTGTTTTTT. Translation gives CASRSGGGTTNEKLFF.

The J gene is TRBJ2-1, the V gene TRBV11-2, with D uncertain. Germline-derived CDR1 and CDR2 are SGHAT and FQNNGV. Trimming pared 1 base from V and 2 bases from J, leaving 6 bases between. The length of the CDR3 is 14 residues. The CDR3 loop reads CASSLGSTYNEQFF. Here the CDR3 DNA reads TGTGCCAGCAGCTTAGGGTCTACCTACAATGAGCAGTTCTTC.

The chain's CDR3 is CATSRAVSSGANVLTF. In DNA form, the CDR3 reads TGTGCCACCAGCAGGGCAGTAAGCTCTGGGGCCAACGTCCTGACTTTC. The chain couples TRBV15 to TRBJ2-6; D uncertain. The CDR3 loop spans 16 amino acids. CDR1 is LNHNV and CDR2 is YYDKDF in the germline V gene (reference sequence). The ends were cut back, 3 bases at V and 0 bases at J, with 9 bases in the middle.

The V gene is TRBV2, the J gene TRBJ1-5; perhaps TRBD1 as D (6 bases). Germline V gene lookup returns CDR1 SNHLY and CDR2 FYNNEI. The CDR3 is 12 amino acids. V was trimmed by 7 bases and J by 8 bases, leaving 12 bases between them. For the CDR3, the DNA is TGTGCCAGCACAACAGGGCTAAAGCCCCAGCATTTT. Protein sequence: CASTTGLKPQHF.